This is a list of T cell receptor beta chains from one sample in a study of OX40 agonist ivuxolimab in advanced cancers. Here immunoSEQ multiplex PCR was the method, and the copy in TCRdb shows in-frame clones only, minus some. The sample consists of 50,000 to 65,000 clones, 80% to 95% of them appearing once. The specimen was CD4+ or CD8+ T cells sorted from blood, collected in a trial of the OX40 agonist ivuxolimab. The receptors derive from an adult with an advanced solid tumor such as melanoma, head and neck, liver or kidney cancer. CDR3s include the opening cysteine and the closing phenylalanine or tryptophan. Not all rows give a size; the values are once, few, many and, for expanded clones, a class.

TRBV4-1 | - | CASSQRYRGDNEKLFF
TRBV5-6 | - | CASSLSKNQPQHF
TRBV7-9 | few | CASSTTGFGSPLHF
TRBV2 | - | CASRGPNTEAFF
TRBV15 | - | CATSRDGTANNEQFF
TRBV13 | - | CASSSDRPNAEAFF
TRBV7-3 | - | CASSPTGVGFGNTIYF
TRBV5-6 | - | CASSTGQGSQPQHF
TRBV6-1 | - | CASSATSGVLNEQFF
TRBV14 | - | CASSHRQEAFF
TRBV5-4 | once | CASSLALGTVYNEQFF
TRBV7-9 | - | CAGAPMGGKKQFF
TRBV7-6 | - | CASSLGLAGVAETQYF
TRBV6-6 | once | CASRKNLNEKLFF
TRBV7-4 | - | CASSPSVNTEAFF
TRBV7-6 | - | CASSLGTGGGGYTF
TRBV6-1 | - | CASSEASLRQYNEQFF
TRBV25-1 | - | CASSELVGRDEQFF
TRBV27 | - | CASSLGRGPYEQYF
TRBV6-5 | - | CASSYGTHEETQYF